This entry lists 24 T cell receptor beta chains sequenced from one sample in a study of early T cells in non-severe SARS-CoV-2 infection. TCRdb independently ran MiXCR on the 5' RACE reads; one entry per CDR3 protein. The data hold about 80,000 distinct CDR3 sequences, with 13% to 15% observed a single time. The sequencing input was whole blood. All receptors come from an adult who was a healthcare worker with PCR-confirmed SARS-CoV-2 infection or an uninfected control (not recorded which).

This clonotype was detected a few times. The V call is TRBV4-2, the J call TRBJ2-3; TRBD2 aligns across 15 bases. V trimming: 2 bases; J trimming: 0 bases; junction bases outside the gene matches: 12. The germline V gene has CDR1 LGHNA and CDR2 YNFKEQ. This CDR3 is 21 amino acids long. The CDR3 loop is CASSQITMGLAGGISTDTQYF. The CDR3 DNA sequence: TGTGCCAGCAGCCAAATTACCATGGGACTAGCGGGGGGAATTAGCACAGATACGCAGTATTTT.

This clonotype was seen repeatedly, ten times or more. This chain uses TRBV3-1 with TRBJ1-6; D might be TRBD1 (5 bases). Trimming removed 0 bases from V and 7 bases from J, with 19 bases in between. Germline values: CDR1 LGHDT, CDR2 YNNKEL (reference sequence). The CDR3 covers 18 residues. The CDR3 reads CASSQEPPGRGRNSPLHF. The DNA of the CDR3 is TGTGCCAGCAGCCAAGAACCCCCCGGTAGGGGAAGGAATTCACCCCTCCACTTT.

This clonotype was found a few times. The rearrangement links TRBV9 to TRBJ2-5; 9 bases are shared with TRBD2. J was trimmed by 2 bases and V by 4 bases; bases with no gene match: 12. The CDR3 sequence is 17 residues long. Germline CDR1 SGDLS, CDR2 YYNGEE. As DNA, the CDR3 is TGTGCCAGCAGCCCCCTGCAGGGACTAGCACCGCAAGAGACCCAGTACTTC. Protein: CASSPLQGLAPQETQYF.

This clonotype came up a few times. The J gene is TRBJ2-5, the V gene TRBV15, with D possibly TRBD1 on 7 matching bases. Germline CDR1 is LNHNV and CDR2 is YYDKDF (reference sequence). The CDR3 is made up of 17 amino acids. V was shortened by 4 bases and J by 5 bases, with 23 bases between the two germline ends. CDR3: CATSTPGRGGAGETQYF. The CDR3, as DNA: TGTGCCACCAGCACCCCGGGACGAGGGGGCGCGGGGGAGACCCAGTACTTC. Full variable domain (remainder filled in from reference TRBV15 and TRBJ2-5): DAMVIQNPRYQVTQFGKPVTLSCSQTLNHNVMYWYQQKSSQAPKLLFHYYDKDFNNEADTPDNFQSRRPNTSFCFLDIRSPGLGDTAMYLCATSTPGRGGAGETQYFGPGTRLLVL.

This clonotype was observed at least ten times. V gene TRBV6-5 combines with J gene TRBJ2-2; 7 bases are a match to TRBD1. Germline trimming cut 2 bases from V and 5 bases from J; bases unmatched to any gene: 5. CDR1 and CDR2 (germline): MNHEY, SVGAGI. The CDR3 sequence is 15 residues long. The DNA for the CDR3 is TGTGCCAGCAGTTACAAGGGGGCGGGTACCGGGGAGCTGTTTTTT. Encoded protein: CASSYKGAGTGELFF.

This clonotype was detected only a few times. The chain carries TRBV4-3 and TRBJ1-6; a weak D match, TRBD1 (5 bases). Deletions cut 0 bases from V and 4 bases from J, with 7 bases between. The CDR3 totals 15 residues. Per germline, CDR1 LGHNA and CDR2 YSLEER. As DNA, the CDR3 is TGCGCCAGCAGCCAAGATGGGGCATATAATTCACCCCTCCACTTT. This translates into CASSQDGAYNSPLHF.

This clonotype turned up a few times. The DNA of the CDR3 is TGTGCCAGCAGCTTGGGGGGCCACACAGATACGCAGTATTTT. Translation gives CASSLGGHTDTQYF. The genes are TRBV7-2 and TRBJ2-3, with D perhaps given as TRBD1 or TRBD2 (6 bases each). Per the germline V gene, CDR1 is SGHTA and CDR2 is FQGNSA. Trimming pared 3 bases from V and 2 bases from J, leaving 9 bases between. The CDR3 has 14 amino acids.

The rearrangement links TRBV7-3 to TRBJ1-6, with D possibly matching TRBD1 (5 bases). V was clipped by 5 bases and J by 5 bases, with 16 bases between them. Germline V gene data show CDR1 as SGHTA and CDR2 as FQGTGA. The CDR3 totals 16 residues. This chain's CDR3 is CASSLWGPDNNSPLHF. Written as DNA, the CDR3 is TGTGCCAGCAGCCTATGGGGCCCGGACAATAATTCACCCCTCCACTTT.

This chain connects TRBV9 to TRBJ2-7; D is possibly TRBD1 or TRBD2 (6 bases each). Germline lookup yields CDR1 SGDLS and CDR2 YYNGEE. The CDR3 totals 14 residues. V lost 0 bases to trimming and J lost 6 bases, with 13 bases between them. The CDR3 DNA is TGTGCCAGCAGCGTAGACGGGGGCCTTCGCGAGCAGTACTTC. This translates into CASSVDGGLREQYF. The complete variable domain, with remaining parts taken from reference TRBV9 and TRBJ2-7, reads DSGVTQTPKHLITATGQRVTLRCSPRSGDLSVYWYQQSLDQGLQFLIQYYNGEERAKGNILERFSAQQFPDLHSELNLSSLELGDSALYFCASSVDGGLREQYFGPGTRLTVT.

This clonotype was observed many times. J is TRBJ1-1 and V is TRBV30; 8 bases agree with TRBD1. The V and J ends lost 3 bases and 12 bases, in that order; junction bases with no gene match: 6. This CDR3 has 11 amino acids. CDR1 and CDR2 (germline): GTSNPN, SVGIG (reference sequence). The chain's CDR3 is CAWRPGQEPFF. The CDR3 nucleotides read TGTGCCTGGAGGCCGGGACAGGAACCTTTCTTT.

This clonotype showed up just a few times. The chain joins TRBV6-1 to TRBJ2-1; D may correspond to TRBD1 or TRBD2 (5 bases each). Germline values: CDR1 MNHNS, CDR2 SASEGT. The CDR3 is 13 residues long. The ends were cut back, 0 bases at V and 9 bases at J, with 9 bases in the middle. The CDR3 spells CASSEAPGPEQFF. The CDR3 nucleotides are TGTGCCAGCAGTGAAGCGCCGGGACCTGAGCAGTTCTTC.

This clonotype was observed a handful of times. The chain combines TRBV12-3 or TRBV12-4 with TRBJ2-3, with TRBD2 matching over 12 bases. CDR3 length: 16 residues. V trimming: 6 bases; J trimming: 0 bases; junction bases outside the gene matches: 4. The CDR3 spells CASSLAGGRSTDTQYF. CDR3 nucleotides: TGTGCCAGCAGCCTAGCGGGGGGGAGGAGCACAGATACGCAGTATTTT.

The chain has TRBV6-2 or TRBV6-3 and TRBJ1-2, with D maybe TRBD1 (5 bases). Germline lookup yields CDR1 MNHEY and CDR2 SVGEGT. The CDR3 contains 14 residues. Trimming removed 5 bases from V and 5 bases from J, with 15 bases in between. The CDR3 spells CASSPATDNYGYTF. In nucleotides, the CDR3 is TGTGCCAGCAGTCCTGCGACAGACAATTATGGCTACACCTTC.

This clonotype was counted a few times. The chain recombines TRBV20-1 with TRBJ1-2; D is perhaps TRBD1 (6 bases). With 3 bases removed from V and 0 bases from J, the gap between germline ends came to 8 bases. This CDR3 spans 13 amino acids. In germline, CDR1 is DFQATT, CDR2 SNEGSKA (reference sequence). In DNA, the CDR3 is TGCAGTGCTAGGACAGGTTCTAACTATGGCTACACCTTC. Translating it yields CSARTGSNYGYTF.

This rearrangement joins TRBV29-1 to TRBJ2-2; 9 bases line up with TRBD1. V trimming: 6 bases; J trimming: 0 bases; junction bases outside the gene matches: 5. The CDR3 sequence is 15 residues long. Germline V lookup: CDR1 SQVTM, CDR2 ANQGSEA. The CDR3 DNA reads as TGCAGCGTGGCGACAGGGGGGACGAACACCGGGGAGCTGTTTTTT. It translates to CSVATGGTNTGELFF.

This clonotype appeared a few times. This sequence joins TRBV12-3 or TRBV12-4 and TRBJ1-5, with 11 bases fitting TRBD1. This CDR3 contains 15 residues. Unmatched junction bases numbered 5, after V lost 6 bases and J lost 4 bases. CDR3 nucleotides: TGTGCCAGCAGACCCGGACAGGGGGCAAATCAGCCCCAGCATTTT. Translating gives CASRPGQGANQPQHF.

This chain uses TRBV5-6 with TRBJ2-7; D remains ambiguous. Deletions cut 3 bases from V and 4 bases from J, with 8 bases between. Germline V gives CDR1 SGHDT, CDR2 YYEEEE. The CDR3 has 12 amino acids. CDR3 bases: TGTGCCAGCAGCTCAGACACATACGAGCAGTACTTC. It encodes CASSSDTYEQYF.

This clonotype was counted only a few times. This chain joins TRBV20-1 and TRBJ2-3, with D uncertain. Trimming stripped 5 bases from V and 7 bases from J, with 4 bases between. Germline CDR1 and CDR2: DFQATT and SNEGSKA (reference sequence). The CDR3 is 9 amino acids. CDR3 sequence: CSAGHTQYF. The CDR3 region has the DNA TGCAGTGCTGGTCATACGCAGTATTTT.

This clonotype turned up a few times. The chain is built from TRBV29-1 and TRBJ1-2; the D is unclear. V lost 7 bases and J lost 8, with 8 bases in between. Germline CDR1 is SQVTM and CDR2 is ANQGSEA. The CDR3 sequence is 9 residues long. CDR3 coding DNA: TGCAGCGCAACGGAGGGCTACACCTTC. Its protein product is CSATEGYTF.

This clonotype was observed many times. CDR3 residues: CASREGGGANVLTF. CDR3 bases: TGTGCCAGCAGAGAGGGCGGTGGGGCCAACGTCCTGACTTTC. V and J are TRBV6-5 and TRBJ2-6, with a tentative D call TRBD2 (5 bases). Per germline, CDR1 MNHEY and CDR2 SVGAGI. CDR3 length: 14 amino acids. V gave up 6 bases and J gave up 3 bases, with 9 bases separating them.

This clonotype was seen at least ten times. The V and J genes are TRBV7-9 and TRBJ2-2, with D maybe TRBD1 (6 bases). The germline V and J ends were trimmed by 5 bases and 4 bases, with 20 bases remaining between them. This CDR3 has 17 residues. Germline V gene lookup returns CDR1 SEHNR and CDR2 FQNEAQ (reference sequence). CDR3 sequence: CASSTNRPQGSTGELFF. In DNA, the CDR3 is TGTGCCAGCAGCACCAACCGCCCACAGGGTTCCACCGGGGAGCTGTTTTTT.

The chain uses TRBV27 and TRBJ2-1; 9 nucleotides align to TRBD1. Per the germline V gene, CDR1 is MNHEY and CDR2 is SMNVEV (reference sequence). CDR3 size: 14 residues. Trimming removed 6 bases from V and 4 bases from J; junction bases left unmatched: 4. As DNA, the CDR3 is TGTGCCAGCAGAGGGGACAGGGCGTACAATGAGCAGTTCTTC. Amino acid sequence: CASRGDRAYNEQFF.

This clonotype was recorded a few times. The V gene is TRBV29-1, the J gene TRBJ2-2, with D maybe TRBD1 (6 bases). V was pared by 8 bases and J by 2 bases, with 15 bases between. Germline assignment: CDR1 SQVTM and CDR2 ANQGSEA. This CDR3 is built from 14 residues. CDR3 nucleotide sequence: TGCAGCTTCCAGGGGTTCGGTAACACCGGGGAGCTGTTTTTT. This sequence encodes CSFQGFGNTGELFF.

The chain has TRBV6-5 and TRBJ2-1, with D possibly being TRBD1 or TRBD2 (5 bases each). This CDR3 is built from 14 residues. Trimming shortened V by 6 bases and J by 7 bases, and 16 bases separated the two germline ends. Germline V CDR1 and CDR2: MNHEY, SVGAGI. CDR3 sequence (DNA): TGTGCCAGCAGACCCCCGAGGGGCGGGAATGAGCAGTTCTTC. Amino acids: CASRPPRGGNEQFF.